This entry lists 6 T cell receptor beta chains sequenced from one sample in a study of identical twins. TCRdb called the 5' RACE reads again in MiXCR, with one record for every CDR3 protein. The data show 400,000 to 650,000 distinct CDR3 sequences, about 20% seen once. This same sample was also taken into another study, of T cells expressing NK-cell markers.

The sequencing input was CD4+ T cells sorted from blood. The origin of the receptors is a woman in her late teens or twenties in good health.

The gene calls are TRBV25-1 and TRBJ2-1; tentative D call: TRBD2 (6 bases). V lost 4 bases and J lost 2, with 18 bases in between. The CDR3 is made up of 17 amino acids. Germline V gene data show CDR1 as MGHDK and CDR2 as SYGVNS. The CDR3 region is CASSAWGRRGTYNEQFF. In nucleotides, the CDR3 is TGTGCCAGCAGTGCCTGGGGCCGGCGGGGCACCTACAATGAGCAGTTCTTC.

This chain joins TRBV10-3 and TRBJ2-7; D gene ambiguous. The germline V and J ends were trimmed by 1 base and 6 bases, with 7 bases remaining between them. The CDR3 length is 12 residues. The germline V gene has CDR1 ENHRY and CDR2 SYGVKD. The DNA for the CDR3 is TGTGCCATCAGTGAGTACCTCGGCGAGCAGTACTTC. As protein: CAISEYLGEQYF.

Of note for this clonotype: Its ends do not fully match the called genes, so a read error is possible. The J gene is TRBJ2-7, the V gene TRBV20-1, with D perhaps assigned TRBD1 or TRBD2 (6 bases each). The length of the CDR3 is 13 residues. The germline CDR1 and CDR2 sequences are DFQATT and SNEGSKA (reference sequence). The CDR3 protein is CRATGASSYEQYF. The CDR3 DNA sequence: TGCAGGGCTACGGGGGCAAGCTCCTACGAGCAGTACTTC.

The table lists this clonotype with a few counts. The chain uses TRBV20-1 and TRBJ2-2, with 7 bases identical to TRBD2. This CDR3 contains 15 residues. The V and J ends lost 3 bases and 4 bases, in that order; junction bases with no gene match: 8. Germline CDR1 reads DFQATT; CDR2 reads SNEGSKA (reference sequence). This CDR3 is CSARGPQRGTGELFF. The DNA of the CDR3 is TGCAGTGCTAGGGGGCCGCAGCGGGGCACCGGGGAGCTGTTTTTT.

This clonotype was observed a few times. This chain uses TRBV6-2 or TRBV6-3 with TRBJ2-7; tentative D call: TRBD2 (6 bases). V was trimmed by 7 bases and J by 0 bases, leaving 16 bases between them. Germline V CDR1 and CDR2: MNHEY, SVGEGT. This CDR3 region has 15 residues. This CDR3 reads CASTSSGTGSYEQYF. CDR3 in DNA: TGTGCCAGCACCAGCTCCGGGACTGGCTCCTACGAGCAGTACTTC.

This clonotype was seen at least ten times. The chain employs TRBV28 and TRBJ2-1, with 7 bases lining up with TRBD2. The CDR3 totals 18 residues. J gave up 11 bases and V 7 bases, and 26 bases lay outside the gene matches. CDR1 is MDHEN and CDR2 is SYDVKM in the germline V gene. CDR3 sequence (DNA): TGTGCCAGCATCGGGACTACACCACCCGATTCTTATACAATGAAGCAGTTCTTC. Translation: CASIGTTPPDSYTMKQFF.